These 5 T cell receptor beta chains were all obtained from the same sample, sequenced in a study of blood T cell repertoires in COVID-19. Measured with immunoSEQ multiplex PCR; TCRdb has only the in-frame clones, and not every one. Here the sample spans about 320,000 clones, roughly 85% being singletons. Sequencing used peripheral blood. These receptors were obtained from a human donor in a cohort sampled during active COVID-19.

This rearrangement joins TRBV19 to TRBJ1-2, with TRBD1 matching 7 bases. V shed 3 bases, J shed 10 bases, and the junction held 8 bases outside the gene matches. CDR1 and CDR2 from the germline V gene are LNHDA and SQIVND (reference sequence). There are 13 residues in the CDR3. The CDR3 reads CASSILTGKDYTF. The DNA of the CDR3 is TGTGCCAGTAGTATTCTGACAGGGAAGGACTACACCTTC.

This chain uses TRBV18 with TRBJ2-7; 9 nucleotides align to TRBD2. V shed 5 bases and J 4 bases; nucleotides not matched to a gene: 6. The CDR3 totals 14 residues. Per germline, CDR1 KGHSH and CDR2 LQKENI. CDR3 nucleotides: TGTGCCAGCTCAAGCGGGACTAGCTTATACGAGCAGTACTTC. The encoded protein is CASSSGTSLYEQYF.

This clone was observed a few times. The genes are TRBV15 and TRBJ2-1; the match to TRBD2 covers 11 bases. The CDR3 is 15 amino acids. Germline lookup yields CDR1 LNHNV and CDR2 YYDKDF (reference sequence). Trimming cost V 4 bases and J 7 bases; bases outside gene matches: 6. The CDR3 protein is CATSNGGLAGNEQFF. For the CDR3, the DNA is TGTGCCACCAGCAACGGCGGACTAGCGGGTAATGAGCAGTTCTTC.

The chain has TRBV19 and TRBJ1-1, with TRBD1 as a possible D gene (5 bases). The CDR3 spans 17 residues. Trimming took 1 base from V and 1 from J, leaving 16 bases between them. Germline CDR1 reads LNHDA; CDR2 reads SQIVND (reference sequence). The CDR3 sequence: CASSIGRAYLSNTEAFF. The CDR3 nucleotides read TGTGCCAGTAGTATAGGCAGGGCTTATTTATCGAACACTGAAGCTTTCTTT.

The rearrangement joins TRBV24-1 to TRBJ2-7; possibly TRBD2 for D (6 bases). The CDR3 is 15 amino acids. The germline V and J ends were trimmed by 9 bases and 1 base, with 18 bases remaining between them. Germline CDR1 KGHDR, CDR2 SFDVKD. In DNA form, the CDR3 reads TGTGCCACCCAGGAGGGTTTTTATCCTTCCTACGAGCAGTACTTC. Amino acid sequence: CATQEGFYPSYEQYF.